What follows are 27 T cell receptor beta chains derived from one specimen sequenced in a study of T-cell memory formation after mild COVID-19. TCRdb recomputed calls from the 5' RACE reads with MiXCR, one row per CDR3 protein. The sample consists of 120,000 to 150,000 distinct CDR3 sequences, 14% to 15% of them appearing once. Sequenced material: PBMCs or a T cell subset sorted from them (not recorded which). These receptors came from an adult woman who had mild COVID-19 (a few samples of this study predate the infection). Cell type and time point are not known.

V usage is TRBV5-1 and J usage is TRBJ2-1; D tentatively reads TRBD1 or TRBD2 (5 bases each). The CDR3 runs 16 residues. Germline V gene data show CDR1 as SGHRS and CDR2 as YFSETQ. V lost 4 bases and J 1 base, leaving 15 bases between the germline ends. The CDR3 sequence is CASSTYEGPSYNEQFF. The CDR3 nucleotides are TGCGCCAGCAGCACCTACGAGGGGCCATCCTACAATGAGCAGTTCTTC.

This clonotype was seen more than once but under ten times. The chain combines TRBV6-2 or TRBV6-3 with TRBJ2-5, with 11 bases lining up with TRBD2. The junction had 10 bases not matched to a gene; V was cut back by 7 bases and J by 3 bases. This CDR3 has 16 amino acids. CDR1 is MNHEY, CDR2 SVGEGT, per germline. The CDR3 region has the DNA TGTGCCAGCACAAGATCGACGACTAGCGGGGAAGAGACCCAGTACTTC. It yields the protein CASTRSTTSGEETQYF.

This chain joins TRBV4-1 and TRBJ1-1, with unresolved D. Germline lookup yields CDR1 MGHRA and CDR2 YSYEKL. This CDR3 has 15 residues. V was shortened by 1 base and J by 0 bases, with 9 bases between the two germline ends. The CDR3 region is CASSQAGFMNTEAFF. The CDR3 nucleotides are TGCGCCAGCAGCCAAGCGGGGTTCATGAACACTGAAGCTTTCTTT.

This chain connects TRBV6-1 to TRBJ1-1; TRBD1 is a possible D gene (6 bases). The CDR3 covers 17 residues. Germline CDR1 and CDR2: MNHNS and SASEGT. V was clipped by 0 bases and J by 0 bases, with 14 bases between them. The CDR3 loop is CASSEAAPGHLNTEAFF. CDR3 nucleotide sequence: TGTGCCAGCAGTGAAGCGGCACCGGGACACTTGAACACTGAAGCTTTCTTT.

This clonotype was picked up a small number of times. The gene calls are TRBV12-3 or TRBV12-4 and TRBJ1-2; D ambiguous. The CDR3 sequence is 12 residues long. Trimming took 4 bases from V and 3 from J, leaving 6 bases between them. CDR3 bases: TGTGCCAGCAGTTCTGGATACTATGGCTACACCTTC. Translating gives CASSSGYYGYTF.

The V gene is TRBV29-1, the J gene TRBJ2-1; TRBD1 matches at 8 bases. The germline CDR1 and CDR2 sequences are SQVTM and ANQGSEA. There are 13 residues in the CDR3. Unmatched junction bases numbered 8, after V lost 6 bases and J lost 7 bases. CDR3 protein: CSVETGVKNEQFF. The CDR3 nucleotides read TGCAGCGTAGAGACAGGGGTTAAAAATGAGCAGTTCTTC.

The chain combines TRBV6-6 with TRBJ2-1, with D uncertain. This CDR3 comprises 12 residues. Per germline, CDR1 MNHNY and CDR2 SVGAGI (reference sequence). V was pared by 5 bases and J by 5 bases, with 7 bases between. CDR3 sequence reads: CASSPYHNEQFF. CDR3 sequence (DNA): TGTGCCAGCAGTCCCTACCACAATGAGCAGTTCTTC.

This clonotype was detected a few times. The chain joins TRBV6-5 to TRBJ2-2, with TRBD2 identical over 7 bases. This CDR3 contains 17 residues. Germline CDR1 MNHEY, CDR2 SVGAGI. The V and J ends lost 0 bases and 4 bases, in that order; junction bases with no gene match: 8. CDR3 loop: CASSYSSWGEGTGELFF. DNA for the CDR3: TGTGCCAGCAGTTACTCGAGTTGGGGGGAGGGCACCGGGGAGCTGTTTTTT.

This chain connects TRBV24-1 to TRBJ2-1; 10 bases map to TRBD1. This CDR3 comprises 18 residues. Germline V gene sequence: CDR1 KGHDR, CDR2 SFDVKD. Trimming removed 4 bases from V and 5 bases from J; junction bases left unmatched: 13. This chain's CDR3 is CATSEPYSSGTGDNEQFF. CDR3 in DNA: TGTGCCACCAGTGAACCATACTCTTCCGGGACAGGGGACAATGAGCAGTTCTTC.

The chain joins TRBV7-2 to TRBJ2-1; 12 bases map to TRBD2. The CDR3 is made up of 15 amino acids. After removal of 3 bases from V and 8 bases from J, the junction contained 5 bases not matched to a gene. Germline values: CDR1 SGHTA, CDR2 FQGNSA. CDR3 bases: TGTGCCAGCAGCTTCCTAGCGGGAGGGCCCGATGAGCAGTTCTTC. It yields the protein CASSFLAGGPDEQFF.

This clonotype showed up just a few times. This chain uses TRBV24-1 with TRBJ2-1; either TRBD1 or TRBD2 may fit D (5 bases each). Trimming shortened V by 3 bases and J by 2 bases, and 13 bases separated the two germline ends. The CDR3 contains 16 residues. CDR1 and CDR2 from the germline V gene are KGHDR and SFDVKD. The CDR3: CATSDLGGGTYNEQFF. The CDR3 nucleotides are TGTGCCACCAGTGATCTTGGGGGTGGTACCTACAATGAGCAGTTCTTC.

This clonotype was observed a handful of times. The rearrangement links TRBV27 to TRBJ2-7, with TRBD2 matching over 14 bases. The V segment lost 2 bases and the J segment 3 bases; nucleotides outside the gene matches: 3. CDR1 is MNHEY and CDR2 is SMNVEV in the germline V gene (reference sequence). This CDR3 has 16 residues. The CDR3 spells CASSLTGTSGSYEQYF. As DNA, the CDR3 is TGTGCCAGCAGTTTAACCGGGACTAGCGGGAGCTACGAGCAGTACTTC.

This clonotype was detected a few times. The CDR3 loop reads CATSGPRWGTQYF. The CDR3 DNA sequence: TGTGCCACCAGCGGCCCCAGGTGGGGGACCCAGTACTTC. The chain links TRBV15 to TRBJ2-5; D is unclear. Germline CDR1 is LNHNV and CDR2 is YYDKDF (reference sequence). Trimming removed 5 bases from V and 7 bases from J, with 14 bases in between. The CDR3 totals 13 residues.

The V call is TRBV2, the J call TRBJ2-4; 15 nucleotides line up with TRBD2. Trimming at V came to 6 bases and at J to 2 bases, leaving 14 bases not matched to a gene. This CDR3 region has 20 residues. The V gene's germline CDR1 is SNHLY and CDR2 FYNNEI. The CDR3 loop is CASSPGLAGGPTRTKNIQYF. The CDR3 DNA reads TGTGCCAGCAGCCCGGGACTAGCGGGAGGCCCGACCCGAACCAAAAACATTCAGTACTTC.

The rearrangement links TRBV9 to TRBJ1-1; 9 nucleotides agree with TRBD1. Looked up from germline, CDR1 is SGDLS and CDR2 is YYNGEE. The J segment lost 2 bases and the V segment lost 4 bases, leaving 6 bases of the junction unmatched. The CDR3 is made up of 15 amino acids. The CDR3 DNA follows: TGTGCCAGCAGCCCTCCGGGACAGGGAAACACTGAAGCTTTCTTT. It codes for CASSPPGQGNTEAFF.

This CDR3 is CASSQDLRAVSYEQYF. The CDR3 nucleotides read TGTGCCAGCAGCCAAGATCTGCGGGCGGTCTCCTACGAGCAGTACTTC. The chain joins TRBV4-2 to TRBJ2-7; D may be TRBD2 (5 bases). CDR1 and CDR2 from the germline V gene are LGHNA and YNFKEQ. V was cut by 0 bases and J by 0 bases, with 12 bases left in between. The CDR3 is made up of 16 amino acids.

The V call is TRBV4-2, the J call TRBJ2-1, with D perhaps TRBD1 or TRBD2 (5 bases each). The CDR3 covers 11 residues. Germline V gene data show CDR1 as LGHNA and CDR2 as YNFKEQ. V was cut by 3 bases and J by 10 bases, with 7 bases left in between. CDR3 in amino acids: CASSQGREQFF. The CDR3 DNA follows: TGTGCCAGCAGCCAGGGACGGGAGCAGTTCTTC.

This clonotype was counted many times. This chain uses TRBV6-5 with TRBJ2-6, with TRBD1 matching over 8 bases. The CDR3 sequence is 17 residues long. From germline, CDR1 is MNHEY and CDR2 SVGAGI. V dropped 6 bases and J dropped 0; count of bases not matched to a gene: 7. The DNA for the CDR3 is TGTGCCAGCAGGAAGACAGGGGCCCACTCTGGGGCCAACGTCCTGACTTTC. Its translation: CASRKTGAHSGANVLTF.

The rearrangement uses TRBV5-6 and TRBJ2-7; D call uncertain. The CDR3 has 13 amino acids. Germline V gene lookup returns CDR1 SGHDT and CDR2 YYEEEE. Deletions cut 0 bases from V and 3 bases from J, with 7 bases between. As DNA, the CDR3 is TGTGCCAGCAGCTTGGGCAGACTCTACGAGCAGTACTTC. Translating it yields CASSLGRLYEQYF.

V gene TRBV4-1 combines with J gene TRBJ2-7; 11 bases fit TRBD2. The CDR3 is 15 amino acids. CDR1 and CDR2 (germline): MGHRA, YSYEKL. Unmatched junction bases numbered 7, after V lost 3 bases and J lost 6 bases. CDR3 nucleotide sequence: TGCGCCAGCAGCCAGTTAGCGGGGGGGCCTCTCGAGCAGTACTTC. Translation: CASSQLAGGPLEQYF.

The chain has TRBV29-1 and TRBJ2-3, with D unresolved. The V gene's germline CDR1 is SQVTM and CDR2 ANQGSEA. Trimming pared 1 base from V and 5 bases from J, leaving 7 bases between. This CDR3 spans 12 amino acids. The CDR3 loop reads CSVEARIDTQYF. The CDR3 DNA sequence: TGCAGCGTTGAAGCACGGATAGATACGCAGTATTTT.

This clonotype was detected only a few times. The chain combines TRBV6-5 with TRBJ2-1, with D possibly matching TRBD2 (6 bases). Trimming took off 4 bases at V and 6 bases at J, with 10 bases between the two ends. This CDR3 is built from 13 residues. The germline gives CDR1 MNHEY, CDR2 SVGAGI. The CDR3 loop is CASSSGLFNEQFF. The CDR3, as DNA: TGTGCCAGCAGTTCAGGACTATTCAATGAGCAGTTCTTC.

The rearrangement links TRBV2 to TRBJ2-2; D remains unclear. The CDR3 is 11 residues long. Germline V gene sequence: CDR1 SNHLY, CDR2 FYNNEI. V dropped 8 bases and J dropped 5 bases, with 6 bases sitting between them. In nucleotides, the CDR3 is TGTGCCAGCTGTCGGACCGGGGAGCTGTTTTTT. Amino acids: CASCRTGELFF.

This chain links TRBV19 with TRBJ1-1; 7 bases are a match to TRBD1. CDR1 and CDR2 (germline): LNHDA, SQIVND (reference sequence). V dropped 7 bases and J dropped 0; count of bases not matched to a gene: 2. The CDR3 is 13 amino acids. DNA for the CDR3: TGTGCCAGTATCGGGACAGTGAACACTGAAGCTTTCTTT. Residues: CASIGTVNTEAFF.

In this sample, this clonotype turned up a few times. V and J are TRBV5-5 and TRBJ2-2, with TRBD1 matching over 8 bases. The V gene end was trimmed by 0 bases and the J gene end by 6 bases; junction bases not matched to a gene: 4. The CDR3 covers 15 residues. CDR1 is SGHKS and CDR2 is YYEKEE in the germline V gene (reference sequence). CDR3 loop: CASSLEQGAPGELFF. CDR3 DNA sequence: TGTGCCAGCAGCTTGGAGCAGGGGGCGCCCGGGGAGCTGTTTTTT.

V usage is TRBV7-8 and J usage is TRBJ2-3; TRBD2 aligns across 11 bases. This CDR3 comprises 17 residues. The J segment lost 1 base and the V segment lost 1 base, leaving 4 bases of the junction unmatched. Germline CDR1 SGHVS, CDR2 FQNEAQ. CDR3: CASSLGGGLAGTDTQYF. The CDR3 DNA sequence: TGTGCCAGCAGCTTAGGTGGGGGACTAGCGGGCACAGATACGCAGTATTTT.

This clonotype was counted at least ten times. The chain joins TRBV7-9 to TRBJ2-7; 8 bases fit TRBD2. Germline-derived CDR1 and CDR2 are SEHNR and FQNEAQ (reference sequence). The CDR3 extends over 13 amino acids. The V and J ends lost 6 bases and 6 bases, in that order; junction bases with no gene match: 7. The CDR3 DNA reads TGTGCCAGCAGAATAGCGGGGACAAGCGAGCAGTACTTC. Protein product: CASRIAGTSEQYF.